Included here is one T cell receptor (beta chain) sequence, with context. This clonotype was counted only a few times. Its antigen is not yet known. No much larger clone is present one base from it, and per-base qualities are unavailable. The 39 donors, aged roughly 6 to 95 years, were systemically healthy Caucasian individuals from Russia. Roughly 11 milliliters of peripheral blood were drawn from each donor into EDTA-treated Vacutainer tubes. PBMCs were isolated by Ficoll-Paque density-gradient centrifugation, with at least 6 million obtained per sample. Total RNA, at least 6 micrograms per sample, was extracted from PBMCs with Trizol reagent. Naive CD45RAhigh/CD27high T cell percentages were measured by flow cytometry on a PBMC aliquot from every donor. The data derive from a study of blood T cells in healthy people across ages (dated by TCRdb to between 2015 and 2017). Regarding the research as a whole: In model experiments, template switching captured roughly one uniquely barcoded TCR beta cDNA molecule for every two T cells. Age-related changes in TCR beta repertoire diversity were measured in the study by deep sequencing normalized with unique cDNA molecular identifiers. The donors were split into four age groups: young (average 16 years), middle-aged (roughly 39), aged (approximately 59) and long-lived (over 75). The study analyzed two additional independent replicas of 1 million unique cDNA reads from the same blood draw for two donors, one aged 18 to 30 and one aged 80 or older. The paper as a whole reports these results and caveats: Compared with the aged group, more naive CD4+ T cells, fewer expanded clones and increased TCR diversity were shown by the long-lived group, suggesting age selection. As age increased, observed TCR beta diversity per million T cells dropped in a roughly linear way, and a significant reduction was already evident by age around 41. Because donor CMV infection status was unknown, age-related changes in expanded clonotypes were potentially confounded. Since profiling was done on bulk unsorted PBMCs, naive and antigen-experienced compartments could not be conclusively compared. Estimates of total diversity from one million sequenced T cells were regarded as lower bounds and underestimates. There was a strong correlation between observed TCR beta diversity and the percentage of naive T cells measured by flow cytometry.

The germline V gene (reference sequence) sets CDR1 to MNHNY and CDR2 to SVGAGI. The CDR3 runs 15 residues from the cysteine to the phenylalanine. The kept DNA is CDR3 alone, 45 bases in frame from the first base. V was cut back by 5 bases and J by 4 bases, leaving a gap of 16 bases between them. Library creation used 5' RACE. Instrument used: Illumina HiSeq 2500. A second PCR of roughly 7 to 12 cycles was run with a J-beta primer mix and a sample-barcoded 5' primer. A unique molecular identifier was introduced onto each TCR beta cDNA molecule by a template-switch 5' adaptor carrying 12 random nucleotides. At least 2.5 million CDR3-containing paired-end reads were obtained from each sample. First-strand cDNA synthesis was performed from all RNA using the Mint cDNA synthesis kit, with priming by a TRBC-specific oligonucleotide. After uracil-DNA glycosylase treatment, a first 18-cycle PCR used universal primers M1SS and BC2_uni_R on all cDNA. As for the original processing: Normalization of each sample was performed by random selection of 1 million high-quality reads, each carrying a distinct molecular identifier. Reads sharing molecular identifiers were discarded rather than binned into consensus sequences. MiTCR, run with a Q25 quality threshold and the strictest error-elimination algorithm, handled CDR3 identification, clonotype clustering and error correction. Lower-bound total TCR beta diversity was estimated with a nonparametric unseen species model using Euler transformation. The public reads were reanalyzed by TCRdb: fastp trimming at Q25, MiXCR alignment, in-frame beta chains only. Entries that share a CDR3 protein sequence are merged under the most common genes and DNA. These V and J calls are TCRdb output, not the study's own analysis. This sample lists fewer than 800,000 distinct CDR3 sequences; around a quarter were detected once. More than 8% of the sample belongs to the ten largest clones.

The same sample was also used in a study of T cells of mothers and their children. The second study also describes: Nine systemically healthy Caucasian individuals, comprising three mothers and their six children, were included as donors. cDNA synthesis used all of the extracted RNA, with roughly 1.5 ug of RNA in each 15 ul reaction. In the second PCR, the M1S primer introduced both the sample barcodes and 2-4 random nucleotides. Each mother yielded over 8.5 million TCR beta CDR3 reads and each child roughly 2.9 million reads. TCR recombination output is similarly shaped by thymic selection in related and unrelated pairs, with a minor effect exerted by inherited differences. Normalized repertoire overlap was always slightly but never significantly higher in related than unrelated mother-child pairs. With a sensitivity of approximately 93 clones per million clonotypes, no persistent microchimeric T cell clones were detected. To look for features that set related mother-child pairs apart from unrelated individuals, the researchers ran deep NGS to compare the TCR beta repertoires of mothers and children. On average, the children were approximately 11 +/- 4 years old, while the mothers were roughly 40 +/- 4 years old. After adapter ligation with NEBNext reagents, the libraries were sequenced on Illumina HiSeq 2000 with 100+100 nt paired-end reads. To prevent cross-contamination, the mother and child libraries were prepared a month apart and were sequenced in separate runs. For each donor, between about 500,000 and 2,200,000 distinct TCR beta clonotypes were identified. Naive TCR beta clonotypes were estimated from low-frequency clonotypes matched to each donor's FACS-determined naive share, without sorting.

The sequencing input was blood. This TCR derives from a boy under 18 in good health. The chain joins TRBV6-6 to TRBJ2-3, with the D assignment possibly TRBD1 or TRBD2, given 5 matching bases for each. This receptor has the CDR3 CASSPGARRADTQYF. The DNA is TGTGCCAGCAGTCCCGGGGCCCGCAGGGCAGATACGCAGTATTTT.